These T cell receptor beta chains were read from a single sample in a study of spatial heterogeneity in lung cancer. Using its own MiXCR run on the 5' RACE reads, TCRdb lists one record per CDR3 protein. The data show 20,000 to 25,000 distinct CDR3 sequences, with about 7.6% seen just once and around 15% held by the top ten. Sequences were derived from PBMCs, sampled at surgery. The source is a male donor with early-stage non-small cell lung cancer. Both conserved end residues are part of each CDR3. A D gene is named only where the DNA matches it firmly. Clone sizes are given selectively: once, few, many, or a class where the clone is expanded.

- | TRBJ1-1 | TRBV30 | many | TGTGCCTGGTTACGTCAGGGGAACACTGAAGCTTTCTTT | CAWLRQGNTEAFF
TRBD1 | TRBJ1-1 | TRBV4-2 | many | TGTGCCAGCAGCCCCCTGAGGGGACAGCTTGAAGCTTTCTTT | CASSPLRGQLEAFF
TRBD1 | TRBJ2-5 | TRBV20-1 | few | TGCAGTGCTAGAAAATTGAGGGGGACAGCAGAGACCCAGTACTTC | CSARKLRGTAETQYF
TRBD2 | TRBJ2-3 | TRBV12-3/TRBV12-4 | many | TGTGCCAGCAAAGGACTAGCGTTTAGCACAGATACGCAGTATTTT | CASKGLAFSTDTQYF
- | TRBJ1-1 | TRBV12-3/TRBV12-4 | - | TGTGCCAGCAGCCCAGGGTACCCTGAAGCTTTCTTT | CASSPGYPEAFF
- | TRBJ1-5 | TRBV6-6 | - | TGTGCCAGCAGTTGGCCCGCAGGTAGCAATCAGCCCCAGCATTTT | CASSWPAGSNQPQHF
- | TRBJ2-1 | TRBV5-1 | many | TGCGCCAGCAGCTTTGGGACCAAGGACAATGAGCAGTTCTTC | CASSFGTKDNEQFF
TRBD1 | TRBJ2-5 | TRBV7-6 | medium-sized | TGTGCCAGCAGCCGACAGGGAGTTGAGACCCAGTACTTC | CASSRQGVETQYF
TRBD2 | TRBJ2-1 | TRBV20-1 | many | TGCAGTGCTAGGGGACCGGGACTAGCACTCAATGAGCAGTTCTTC | CSARGPGLALNEQFF
TRBD1 | TRBJ2-5 | TRBV5-1 | - | TGCGCCAGCAGCACCTGGACAGGCCAAGAGACCCAGTACTTC | CASSTWTGQETQYF
- | TRBJ1-3 | TRBV10-3 | medium-sized | TGTGCCATCATCGGGGGAAACACCATATATTTT | CAIIGGNTIYF
TRBD1 | TRBJ2-3 | TRBV6-5 | many | TGTGCCAGCAGTTACAGGGGACAGGGGTTCACAGATACGCAGTATTTT | CASSYRGQGFTDTQYF
TRBD1 | TRBJ1-3 | TRBV20-1 | - | TGCAGTGCCCCAGCCCCCGGGACAGGGGGAGGAAACACCATATATTTT | CSAPAPGTGGGNTIYF
- | TRBJ2-6 | TRBV15 | many | TGTGCCACCAGCAAGCTTGCTGGGACATGGTCAAGTGGGGCCAACGTCCTGACTTTC | CATSKLAGTWSSGANVLTF
TRBD1 | TRBJ2-1 | TRBV12-5 | medium-sized | TGTGCTAGTGGTTTAAGGACAGGCGGCACTTCCTACAATGAGCAGTTCTTC | CASGLRTGGTSYNEQFF
TRBD1 | TRBJ2-7 | TRBV7-3 | - | TGTGCCAGCAGCTTAACCCCCGGGACAGGGTTCCACGAGCAGTACTTC | CASSLTPGTGFHEQYF
- | TRBJ1-1 | TRBV5-6 | many | TGTGCCAGCAGCAAGGACCCAGGCACTGAAGCTTTCTTT | CASSKDPGTEAFF
TRBD1 | TRBJ2-5 | TRBV27 | many | TGTGCCAGCAGTTCCTCATGGGCAGGGGGTGAGACCCAGTACTTC | CASSSSWAGGETQYF
- | TRBJ2-4 | TRBV20-1 | medium-sized | TGCAGTGTCAGCACGTGGTCCAAAAACATTCAGTACTTC | CSVSTWSKNIQYF
TRBD1 | TRBJ2-3 | TRBV3-1 | many | TGTGCCAGCAGCCTTGACAGGGCTAGCACAGATACGCAGTATTTT | CASSLDRASTDTQYF
- | TRBJ1-4 | TRBV27 | few | TGTGCCAGCAGTTTATCAGGTCGACAGCGCGGGGAAAAACTGTTTTTT | CASSLSGRQRGEKLFF
TRBD2 | TRBJ2-5 | TRBV30 | few | TGTGCCTGGAGCCCGGGACTAGCTTCATCCCAAGAGACCCAGTACTTC | CAWSPGLASSQETQYF
TRBD1 | TRBJ1-2 | TRBV7-2 | many | TGTGCCAGCAGCGCTACCGGGACAGGGGTCTATGGCTACACCTTC | CASSATGTGVYGYTF
- | TRBJ2-1 | TRBV20-1 | many | TGCAGTGCTAACTGGAGGCGGGGCTCCTACAATGAGCAGTTCTTC | CSANWRRGSYNEQFF
- | TRBJ1-2 | TRBV12-3/TRBV12-4 | many | TGTGCCAGCAGTTTAACAGGGCGGGGTGGCTACACCTTC | CASSLTGRGGYTF
- | TRBJ2-4 | TRBV20-1 | many | TGCAGTGCTAGAGCGGACAGTTTTAAAAACATTCAGTACTTC | CSARADSFKNIQYF
TRBD2 | TRBJ2-1 | TRBV10-2 | many | TGCGCCAGCCGGGGGGGCCCCTATGAGCAGTTCTTC | CASRGGPYEQFF
- | TRBJ2-5 | TRBV5-1 | - | TGCGCCAGCAGCACGGGCCGGGGGACAGAGACCCAGTACTTC | CASSTGRGTETQYF
- | TRBJ1-1 | TRBV15 | many | TGTGCCACCAGGGAAGACAGGTCCGCGTTTATATACACTGAAGCTTTCTTT | CATREDRSAFIYTEAFF
TRBD2 | TRBJ2-5 | TRBV5-1 | few | TGCGCCAGCAGTTCCCAGCTCGGGGGGGCCGGAGAGACCCAGTACTTC | CASSSQLGGAGETQYF
TRBD2 | TRBJ2-2 | TRBV11-3 | many | TGTGCCAGCAGCCCCGGCCTTGGGGGGAGGGCCGGGGAGCTGTTTTTT | CASSPGLGGRAGELFF
- | TRBJ2-7 | TRBV12-3/TRBV12-4 | few | TGTGCCAGCAGTTTAGCGGCCTACGAGCAGTACTTC | CASSLAAYEQYF
TRBD1 | TRBJ1-2 | TRBV20-1 | many | TGCAGTGCTAGCCCTGGACAGGGGAGAGATTATGGCTACACCTTC | CSASPGQGRDYGYTF
- | TRBJ2-7 | TRBV28 | many | TGTGCCAGCAGCTCCACAGGGACCCCCCGCGAGCAGTACTTC | CASSSTGTPREQYF
- | TRBJ2-3 | TRBV10-1 | - | TGCGCCAGCACCGATCAGTGGGATACGCAGTATTTT | CASTDQWDTQYF
- | TRBJ2-7 | TRBV20-1 | - | TGCAGTGCTAGGATCCTCCAGGTCCAGTACTTC | CSARILQVQYF
TRBD2 | TRBJ2-7 | TRBV7-9 | - | TGTGCCAGCAGCCGGATCGCGGGGGTCGAGCAGTACTTC | CASSRIAGVEQYF
TRBD2 | TRBJ2-7 | TRBV18 | few | TGTGCCAGCTCGTCCGGGACTAGCGGCGAGCAGTACTTC | CASSSGTSGEQYF
TRBD1 | TRBJ1-4 | TRBV19 | - | TGTGCCAGCGACGGGACAGGGTATGAAAAACTGTTTTTT | CASDGTGYEKLFF
- | TRBJ2-5 | TRBV14 | many | TGTGCCAGCAGCCAAGATCTGACCTTCAAGACCCAGTACTTC | CASSQDLTFKTQYF
TRBD1 | TRBJ1-4 | TRBV28 | many | TGTGCCAGCAGTTTGTTGACAGGGCTAATTGAAAAACTGTTTTTT | CASSLLTGLIEKLFF